This T cell receptor (beta chain) was sequenced during a study of T cell responses to AZD1222 COVID-19 vaccine. TCRdb's table, derived via immunoSEQ multiplex PCR, lists solely in-frame clones and lacks some. The sample holds 190,000 or so clones, approximately 93% seen once. Germline values: CDR1 LGHDT, CDR2 YNNKEL (reference sequence). CDR3 size: 16 residues. Trimming took off 0 bases at V and 0 bases at J, with 8 bases between the two ends. Study observations and caveats: Only six or seven AZD1222 recipients tested seropositive at baseline.

This clone was observed a few times. Its target is not known. Material: peripheral blood, obtained 28 days after the second AZD1222 dose. The chain recombines TRBV3-1 (or the pseudogene TRBV3-2) with TRBJ1-4, with no clear D. The clonotype originates from an adult who received the AZD1222 COVID-19 vaccine. CDR3 loop: CASSQDLSSTNEKLFF. The CDR3 bases are TGTGCCAGCAGCCAAGATCTGAGCTCAACTAATGAAAAACTGTTTTTT.